Here is one T cell receptor (beta chain) with its context. The antigen remains unidentified. The germline CDR1 and CDR2 sequences are SGHNT and YYREEE (reference sequence). The CDR3 has 18 residues. Trimming cost V 4 bases and J 0 bases; bases outside gene matches: 7. The data are from a study of OX40 agonist ivuxolimab in advanced cancers. Study at large: In this trial design, patients received ivuxolimab intravenously at 0.01 to 10 mg/kg every 2 weeks. Two patients with cutaneous melanoma and one with hepatocellular carcinoma, three in total, showed partial responses. Whole-study findings and limits: Near-lowest levels of clonal expansion characterized partial responders at 0.1-3.0 mg/kg.

This table comes from immunoSEQ multiplex PCR, and its TCRdb copy is limited to in-frame clones, with some not included. The sample includes about 93,000 clones, 90% to 95% of them seen just once. The sequence was collected from an adult with an advanced solid tumor such as melanoma, head and neck, liver or kidney cancer. The genes are TRBV5-4 and TRBJ2-7; TRBD2 matches at 16 bases. This specimen consisted of CD4+ or CD8+ T cells sorted from blood, obtained in a trial of the OX40 agonist ivuxolimab. The CDR3 protein is CASSRGLAGGPSSYEQYF. The CDR3 DNA follows: TGTGCCAGCAGCCGGGGACTAGCGGGGGGGCCTAGCTCCTACGAGCAGTACTTC.